The T cell receptor beta chain under discussion was sequenced for a study of a mutant IDH1 vaccine in newly diagnosed glioma. About the study: Most had both radiotherapy and temozolomide beforehand; others had only one. Notes on the study in general: Detectable vaccine-induced immune responses arose in about 92% of patients. Seemingly, top peripheral T cell clonotype changes bore no relation to pseudoprogression.

The repertoire was sequenced with immunoSEQ multiplex PCR; TCRdb's copy has only in-frame clones and lacks some. Here the sample spans some 87,000 clones, around three quarters being singletons. Time point given: baseline, week 1 (first vaccination visit). Specified treatment: pre-vaccination baseline after standard-of-care therapy. On this clone itself: What it binds is not known.

The sequence was obtained from a man aged 40-50 years with glioma. The sequenced sample was PBMCs, obtained from a glioma patient treated with radiotherapy, temozolomide or both.

CDR3 sequence reads: CASSRTGRGDMGNQPQHF. As DNA, the CDR3 is TGTGCCAGCAGCCGGACAGGGCGAGGGGATATGGGCAATCAGCCCCAGCATTTT. V is TRBV21-1 and J is TRBJ1-5; the D call of TRBD1 is as the table states it, not checked on the DNA. TRBV21-1 is a documented pseudogene. The length of the CDR3 is 18 residues.